One and the same sample provided the 20 T cell receptor beta chains below, sequenced in a study of T cell responses to AZD1222 COVID-19 vaccine (dated by TCRdb to the early 2020s). Library prep was done by the immunoSEQ multiplex PCR assay. TCRdb retrieved this table from immuneACCESS and kept in-frame rearrangements only. Not all clones are present; in checked studies, unresolved V genes account for under half, and no reason is known for the remainder. The sample data list 95,000 to 150,000 clones, and more than 70% of these were observed just once. Together, the top ten hold 4% to 5.5% of the sample. The sample's time point, from its label and the paper: baseline before first vaccination. This specimen consisted of peripheral blood, obtained on day 0 of AZD1222 vaccination. Receptor source: an adult in good health.

The rearrangement links TRBV11-2 to TRBJ2-2; 7 nucleotides align to TRBD2. CDR3 length equals 16 residues. With V trimmed by 3 bases and J by 5 bases, 9 bases remained unmatched. Germline CDR1 and CDR2: SGHAT and FQNNGV. The CDR3 loop is CASSLGTGGRTGELFF. The CDR3 DNA reads TGTGCCAGCAGCTTGGGGACGGGGGGACGGACCGGGGAGCTGTTTTTT.

V usage is TRBV9 and J usage is TRBJ1-1; D is ambiguous. Germline CDR1 SGDLS, CDR2 YYNGEE. CDR3 length equals 14 residues. V was pared by 0 bases and J by 7 bases, with 13 bases between. CDR3 nucleotides: TGTGCCAGCAGCGTAGGAATGGCAGACGTTGAAGCTTTCTTT. It yields the protein CASSVGMADVEAFF.

The table lists this clone with a count of one. Written as DNA, the CDR3 is TGTGCCAGCAGCTTTGGACAGATCTATGGCTACACCTTC. It yields the protein CASSFGQIYGYTF. The chain couples TRBV5-4 to TRBJ1-2, with D possibly TRBD1 on 6 matching bases. Trimming shortened V by 2 bases and J by 4 bases, and 9 bases separated the two germline ends. Germline lookup yields CDR1 SGHNT and CDR2 YYREEE (reference sequence). The CDR3 runs to 13 residues.

This clone came up a few times. This chain connects TRBV5-1 to TRBJ2-7; tentatively, D is TRBD1 (6 bases). V was pared by 1 base and J by 3 bases, with 11 bases between. CDR3 length equals 14 residues. Germline assignment: CDR1 SGHRS and CDR2 YFSETQ. The chain's CDR3 is CASSLTGTNYEQYF. The DNA of the CDR3 is TGCGCCAGCAGCTTGACCGGGACAAACTACGAGCAGTACTTC.

The chain links TRBV10-3 to TRBJ1-1; perhaps TRBD1 as D (6 bases). There are 14 residues in the CDR3. V gave up 2 bases and J gave up 5 bases, with 12 bases separating them. CDR1 ENHRY and CDR2 SYGVKD come from the germline V gene. In DNA, the CDR3 is TGTGCCATCAGTGAGCGGACGGGACAAACTGAAGCTTTCTTT. Its protein is CAISERTGQTEAFF.

Only one count was recorded for this clone. The CDR3 bases are TGTGCCAGCAGCCAGGGTGCTGCCGGGTTATCCTACAATGAGCAGTTCTTC. Protein sequence: CASSQGAAGLSYNEQFF. The chain couples TRBV3-1 (or the pseudogene TRBV3-2) to TRBJ2-1, with D unresolved. Germline V gene sequence: CDR1 LGHDT, CDR2 YNNKEL (reference sequence). The CDR3 loop spans 17 amino acids. V was clipped by 3 bases and J by 1 base, with 16 bases between them.

This clone was recorded a few times. The chain couples TRBV5-4 to TRBJ1-2, with D unresolved. Per germline, CDR1 SGHNT and CDR2 YYREEE (reference sequence). This CDR3 region has 14 residues. V lost 0 bases to trimming and J lost 3 bases, with 9 bases between them. Here the CDR3 reads CASSLEADHYGYTF. CDR3 nucleotides: TGTGCCAGCAGCTTGGAGGCGGACCACTATGGCTACACCTTC.

By proportion, this clone is medium-sized (0.01 to 0.1%). The CDR3: CASSEGTSGGAADTQYF. CDR3 bases: TGTGCCAGCAGTGAGGGGACTAGCGGGGGGGCCGCAGATACGCAGTATTTT. The chain is built from TRBV6-4 and TRBJ2-3; 16 positions match TRBD2. The CDR3 runs 17 residues. J gave up 4 bases and V 3 bases, and 4 bases lay outside the gene matches. The germline CDR1 and CDR2 sequences are MRHNA and SNTAGT.

This rearrangement joins TRBV6-1 to TRBJ1-4; perhaps TRBD1 as D (5 bases). Germline V gene lookup returns CDR1 MNHNS and CDR2 SASEGT. The CDR3 spans 15 residues. Trimming pared 3 bases from V and 4 bases from J, leaving 12 bases between. This CDR3 reads CASSDLGTVNEKLFF. DNA of the CDR3: TGTGCCAGCAGTGATCTTGGGACCGTTAATGAAAAACTGTTTTTT.

The gene calls are TRBV18 and TRBJ2-1, with TRBD1 matching 9 bases. This CDR3 comprises 15 residues. Germline CDR1 KGHSH, CDR2 LQKENI. V was clipped by 2 bases and J by 3 bases; unmatched bases: 2. This chain's CDR3 is CASSPLGQGYNEQFF. CDR3 bases: TGTGCCAGCTCACCATTGGGACAGGGCTACAATGAGCAGTTCTTC.

This sequence joins TRBV5-1 and TRBJ1-2, with D unresolved. The CDR3 runs to 16 residues. Trimming removed 0 bases at V and 7 bases at J, with 19 bases between. Germline lookup yields CDR1 SGHRS and CDR2 YFSETQ. CDR3 in DNA: TGCGCCAGCAGCTTGGCGGGTCGAGTAGTCGGCTCTGGCTACACCTTC. Protein sequence: CASSLAGRVVGSGYTF.

J is TRBJ2-4 and V is TRBV6-1, with 9 bases that match TRBD1. The J segment lost 6 bases and the V segment lost 3 bases, leaving 6 bases of the junction unmatched. CDR1 MNHNS and CDR2 SASEGT come from the germline V gene. CDR3 length: 15 amino acids. The CDR3 bases are TGTGCCAGCAGTGAGTCCCCGGGACAGGGAAACATTCAGTACTTC. It codes for CASSESPGQGNIQYF.

The genes are TRBV5-1 and TRBJ1-2, with 8 bases fitting TRBD1. The CDR3 has 18 amino acids. CDR1 SGHRS and CDR2 YFSETQ come from the germline V gene. V dropped 0 bases and J dropped 2; count of bases not matched to a gene: 12. The CDR3 loop reads CASSLAYSGQGRNYGYTF. The DNA of the CDR3 is TGCGCCAGCAGCTTGGCTTACTCAGGACAGGGAAGAAACTATGGCTACACCTTC.

This sequence joins TRBV5-4 and TRBJ2-3, with 10 positions matching TRBD2. Germline V gives CDR1 SGHNT, CDR2 YYREEE (reference sequence). This CDR3 comprises 16 residues. The ends lost 4 bases at V and 0 bases at J; junction bases unmatched: 5. The CDR3 sequence: CASSPAGGSSTDTQYF. DNA of the CDR3: TGTGCCAGCAGCCCAGCGGGGGGGAGTAGCACAGATACGCAGTATTTT.

This clone was counted only a few times. The same CDR3 also results from other DNA sequences found in this sample. The rearrangement uses TRBV19 and TRBJ1-1; possible D gene TRBD1, 5 bases. CDR1 is LNHDA and CDR2 is SQIVND in the germline V gene (reference sequence). Trimming left V 3 bases short and J 4 bases short, with 9 bases between. There are 13 residues in the CDR3. The DNA of the CDR3 is TGTGCCAGTAGTATGAGTAGGGGCACTGAAGCTTTCTTT. Protein: CASSMSRGTEAFF.

The chain couples TRBV18 to TRBJ1-6, with D possibly matching TRBD1 (5 bases). V was shortened by 5 bases and J by 8 bases, with 10 bases between the two germline ends. CDR3 length equals 13 residues. Germline CDR1 and CDR2: KGHSH and LQKENI. The CDR3 region has the DNA TGTGCCAGCTCAGGGGACCTTGATTCACCCCTCCACTTT. The encoded protein is CASSGDLDSPLHF.

The gene calls are TRBV4-2 and TRBJ2-1, with 10 bases aligning to TRBD2. The CDR3 is 15 residues long. In germline, CDR1 is LGHNA, CDR2 YNFKEQ. V gave up 0 bases and J gave up 9 bases; unmatched junction bases: 5. The CDR3 is CASSQEEAGGSEQFF. CDR3 sequence (DNA): TGTGCCAGCAGCCAAGAGGAAGCGGGGGGGTCTGAGCAGTTCTTC.

J is TRBJ2-1 and V is TRBV6-5; D gene uncertain. The CDR3 length is 12 residues. The germline V gene encodes CDR1 MNHEY and CDR2 SVGAGI. V gave up 6 bases and J gave up 4 bases, with 7 bases separating them. The chain's CDR3 is CASRDGYNEQFF. The CDR3 region has the DNA TGTGCCAGCAGAGACGGATACAATGAGCAGTTCTTC.

CDR3 sequence (DNA): TGTGCCAGCAGCTTCGGACAGGGTTGGAATAATTCACCCCTCCACTTT. It codes for CASSFGQGWNNSPLHF. J is TRBJ1-6 and V is TRBV5-6; 8 nucleotides agree with TRBD1. CDR3 length equals 16 residues. V dropped 2 bases and J dropped 5; count of bases not matched to a gene: 6. The germline V gene encodes CDR1 SGHDT and CDR2 YYEEEE.

This chain joins TRBV28 and TRBJ1-2; 8 bases align to TRBD1. With V trimmed by 6 bases and J by 7 bases, 10 bases remained unmatched. Germline CDR1 MDHEN, CDR2 SYDVKM. The CDR3 is 14 residues long. The CDR3 loop reads CASSPGQGLRGYTF. The DNA of the CDR3 is TGTGCCAGCAGCCCAGGACAGGGTTTACGTGGCTACACCTTC.